The 26 T cell receptor beta chains given below trace back to one sample, sequenced in a study of cytomegalovirus exposure and HLA in healthy donors. 13 Jbeta primers and 60 Vbeta primers were used for the PCR. The assay was immunoSEQ multiplex PCR, and TCRdb's table has in-frame clones only and misses some. The sample includes roughly 190,000 clones, 75% to 90% of them seen just once. Input material: PBMCs. All receptors come from a woman between 18 and 30 years old in good health and CMV-seronegative.

The chain is built from TRBV21-1 and TRBJ2-1; TRBD2 is taken as the D call from the table, unchecked against the DNA. TRBV21-1 is annotated as a pseudogene. The CDR3 runs 18 residues. CDR3 coding DNA: TGTGCCAGCAGCAGACCCCGTAACCTAGCGGGTGGCTACAATGAGCAGTTCTTC. Translating it yields CASSRPRNLAGGYNEQFF.

This chain links TRBV5-1 with TRBJ2-7; 7 positions agree with TRBD2. V shed 7 bases and J 6 bases; nucleotides not matched to a gene: 7. Germline V gene sequence: CDR1 SGHRS, CDR2 YFSETQ. There are 12 residues in the CDR3. The CDR3 protein is CASSRGESEQYF. CDR3 nucleotide sequence: TGCGCCAGCTCCCGGGGGGAGTCCGAGCAGTACTTC. Complete variable domain (other parts from reference TRBV5-1 and TRBJ2-7): KAGVTQTPRYLIKTRGQQVTLSCSPISGHRSVSWYQQTPGQGLQFLFEYFSETQRNKGNFPGRFSGRQFSNSRSEMNVSTLELGDSALYLCASSRGESEQYFGPGTRLTVT.

There are a few counts of this clone. J is TRBJ2-7 and V is TRBV7-9, with 7 bases lining up with TRBD1. V trimming: 4 bases; J trimming: 3 bases; junction bases outside the gene matches: 9. The CDR3 sequence is 15 residues long. CDR1 is SEHNR, CDR2 FQNEAQ, per germline (reference sequence). The CDR3 is CASSSTGDSNYEQYF. The CDR3 nucleotides are TGTGCCAGCAGCTCGACCGGGGACAGCAACTACGAGCAGTACTTC.

The chain recombines TRBV28 with TRBJ1-4, with no clear D. Trimming took 6 bases from V and 5 from J, leaving 22 bases between them. This CDR3 contains 17 residues. CDR1 and CDR2 from the germline V gene are MDHEN and SYDVKM. The CDR3 coding sequence is TGTGCCAGCAGCCCCATTATGGCACCCGTTACGAATGAAAAACTGTTTTTT. Its translation: CASSPIMAPVTNEKLFF.

The chain recombines TRBV5-1 with TRBJ2-7; 10 nucleotides match TRBD1. The length of the CDR3 is 13 residues. V shed 3 bases and J 5 bases; nucleotides not matched to a gene: 2. Germline V gene lookup returns CDR1 SGHRS and CDR2 YFSETQ. CDR3 sequence reads: CASSSGQGDEQYF. The CDR3 nucleotides read TGCGCCAGCAGCTCTGGACAGGGGGACGAGCAGTACTTC.

This rearrangement joins TRBV27 to TRBJ2-1, with 7 bases fitting TRBD1. Germline CDR1 MNHEY, CDR2 SMNVEV (reference sequence). The CDR3 contains 13 residues. CDR3 DNA: TGTGCTGCAGGGGGATCAATATACAATGAGCAGTTCTTC. It codes for CAAGGSIYNEQFF.

The chain links TRBV18 to TRBJ1-3; TRBD1 aligns across 8 bases. The CDR3 is 16 amino acids. V shed 5 bases, J shed 2 bases, and the junction held 8 bases outside the gene matches. CDR1 is KGHSH, CDR2 LQKENI, per germline. Written as DNA, the CDR3 is TGTGCCAGCTCAGCAGGACAGGGCATAACTGGAAACACCATATATTTT. Its translation: CASSAGQGITGNTIYF.

The chain carries TRBV10-3 and TRBJ2-4; 7 positions match TRBD2. CDR1 and CDR2 from the germline V gene are ENHRY and SYGVKD. CDR3 length equals 17 residues. V lost 2 bases, J lost 0 bases, and 7 bases stayed unmatched. CDR3: CAISEKWGGLAKNIQYF. DNA for the CDR3: TGTGCCATCAGTGAGAAATGGGGAGGGCTAGCCAAAAACATTCAGTACTTC.

The DNA of the CDR3 is TGTGCCAGCAGCCTGGACACCCAAGAGACCCAGTACTTC. Residues: CASSLDTQETQYF. This chain connects TRBV11-3 to TRBJ2-5; D might be TRBD1 (5 bases). V lost 5 bases, J lost 1 base, and 8 bases lay in between. The germline V gene encodes CDR1 SGHNT and CDR2 YENEEA. This CDR3 region has 13 residues.

The CDR3: CASRQRLAGAPDTQYF. CDR3 nucleotide sequence: TGTGCCAGCCGGCAACGACTAGCGGGGGCCCCAGATACGCAGTATTTT. The chain carries TRBV7-8 and TRBJ2-3; 12 positions agree with TRBD2. Losses at the gene ends were 8 bases for V and 4 bases for J; bases not matched to a gene: 10. The germline CDR1 and CDR2 sequences are SGHVS and FQNEAQ. The CDR3 loop spans 16 amino acids.

This clone was seen more than once but under ten times. The chain uses TRBV19 and TRBJ1-1; the match to TRBD1 covers 8 bases. The V gene end was trimmed by 8 bases and the J gene end by 4 bases; junction bases not matched to a gene: 6. CDR3 length equals 13 residues. Per the germline V gene, CDR1 is LNHDA and CDR2 is SQIVND (reference sequence). The CDR3 is CASSTGASTEAFF. The CDR3 DNA follows: TGTGCCAGTTCGACAGGGGCCAGCACTGAAGCTTTCTTT.

The CDR3 here is CASSLTVNEKLFF. In DNA, the CDR3 is TGCGCCAGCAGCTTGACAGTTAATGAAAAACTGTTTTTT. The chain has TRBV5-1 and TRBJ1-4; no clear D. The CDR3 spans 13 residues. Trimming left V 1 base short and J 4 bases short, with 5 bases between. Germline V gene sequence: CDR1 SGHRS, CDR2 YFSETQ.

This clone was seen more than once but under ten times. J is TRBJ1-1 and V is TRBV4-1; D remains unclear. CDR3 length equals 13 residues. Trimming shortened V by 0 bases and J by 10 bases, and 12 bases separated the two germline ends. Germline lookup yields CDR1 MGHRA and CDR2 YSYEKL. CDR3 bases: TGCGCCAGCAGCCAAGATCAACGGGCGGGAGCTTTCTTT. As protein: CASSQDQRAGAFF.

The V and J genes are TRBV5-1 and TRBJ1-1, with 7 positions matching TRBD1. Per germline, CDR1 SGHRS and CDR2 YFSETQ. With 2 bases clipped from V and 0 bases from J, the junction kept 4 bases outside the gene matches. This CDR3 has 15 amino acids. The CDR3 sequence is CASSLRQGLNTEAFF. The CDR3 nucleotides read TGCGCCAGCAGCTTACGACAGGGACTGAACACTGAAGCTTTCTTT.

The rearrangement joins TRBV7-3 to TRBJ2-5, with D possibly matching TRBD2 (5 bases). The CDR3 totals 14 residues. Germline loops: CDR1 SGHTA, CDR2 FQGTGA. Trimming pared 5 bases from V and 5 bases from J, leaving 15 bases between. The CDR3 spells CASSNGNLAETQYF. The CDR3 DNA sequence: TGTGCCAGCAGCAACGGGAATTTAGCGGAGACCCAGTACTTC.

The chain links TRBV6-5 to TRBJ2-3; 7 nucleotides agree with TRBD2. The CDR3 extends over 15 amino acids. The germline V gene has CDR1 MNHEY and CDR2 SVGAGI. V trimming: 7 bases; J trimming: 3 bases; junction bases outside the gene matches: 10. The CDR3 sequence: CASKVGRGTTDTQYF. The CDR3 bases are TGTGCCAGCAAAGTCGGGCGGGGGACTACAGATACGCAGTATTTT.

This chain uses TRBV4-1 with TRBJ1-2; TRBD1 aligns across 10 bases. With 7 bases clipped from V and 8 bases from J, the junction kept 10 bases outside the gene matches. This CDR3 is built from 14 residues. CDR1 is MGHRA and CDR2 is YSYEKL in the germline V gene. CDR3 sequence: CASTTGGGGEGYTF. The CDR3 DNA is TGCGCCAGCACGACAGGGGGCGGGGGGGAGGGCTACACCTTC.

The chain combines TRBV2 with TRBJ2-1; 9 bases align to TRBD2. V gave up 6 bases and J gave up 3 bases; unmatched junction bases: 6. The CDR3 loop spans 15 amino acids. Germline CDR1 SNHLY, CDR2 FYNNEI. The CDR3 nucleotides are TGTGCCAGCAGGTCCACTAGCGGGCTCTACAATGAGCAGTTCTTC. Translation: CASRSTSGLYNEQFF.

The gene calls are TRBV5-6 and TRBJ2-5; D is possibly TRBD1 (6 bases). This CDR3 is built from 15 residues. Per germline, CDR1 SGHDT and CDR2 YYEEEE. The germline V and J ends were trimmed by 2 bases and 7 bases, with 18 bases remaining between them. CDR3 DNA: TGTGCCAGCAGCTTTGGACAGACCTTAATGAGGACCCAGTACTTC. Amino acid sequence: CASSFGQTLMRTQYF. Filled out from reference TRBV5-6 and TRBJ2-5, the complete variable domain reads DAGVTQSPTHLIKTRGQQVTLRCSPKSGHDTVSWYQQALGQGPQFIFQYYEEEERQRGNFPDRFSGHQFPNYSSELNVNALLLGDSALYLCASSFGQTLMRTQYFGPGTRLLVL.

The CDR3 nucleotides read TGTGCCAGCAGCCCTAGTACTGGAGGGGGCGATAATTCACCCCTCCACTTT. It codes for CASSPSTGGGDNSPLHF. The chain uses TRBV4-2 and TRBJ1-6; 7 nucleotides line up with TRBD1. From germline, CDR1 is LGHNA and CDR2 YNFKEQ. The CDR3 consists of 17 residues. J was trimmed by 5 bases and V by 4 bases; bases with no gene match: 11.

The chain links TRBV6-5 to TRBJ2-7; possible D gene TRBD1, 5 bases. Germline CDR1 MNHEY, CDR2 SVGAGI. V dropped 7 bases and J dropped 0 bases, with 10 bases sitting between them. The CDR3 spans 13 residues. The CDR3, as DNA: TGTGCCAGCACCCCGACAGTCTCCTACGAGCAGTACTTC. The encoded protein is CASTPTVSYEQYF.

The V call is TRBV13, the J call TRBJ2-7; the match to TRBD1 covers 8 bases. The length of the CDR3 is 14 residues. The V and J ends lost 8 bases and 0 bases, in that order; junction bases with no gene match: 6. CDR1 PRHDT and CDR2 FYEKMQ come from the germline V gene (reference sequence). In DNA form, the CDR3 reads TGTGCCAGCTCTCCGGGACAGGCCTCCTACGAGCAGTACTTC. This gives the protein CASSPGQASYEQYF.

The chain uses TRBV4-1 and TRBJ1-1; D possibly corresponds to TRBD1 (5 bases). The CDR3 length is 16 residues. Per germline, CDR1 MGHRA and CDR2 YSYEKL. Trimming left V 0 bases short and J 1 base short, with 12 bases between. Written as DNA, the CDR3 is TGCGCCAGCAGCCAAGAAATGGACATACAGAACACTGAAGCTTTCTTT. Residues: CASSQEMDIQNTEAFF.

The chain recombines TRBV18 with TRBJ2-7; maybe TRBD2 (5 bases). Germline V gene data show CDR1 as KGHSH and CDR2 as LQKENI. Trimming stripped 3 bases from V and 6 bases from J, with 15 bases between. This CDR3 contains 14 residues. This CDR3 is CASSPDGVAGEQYF. The CDR3 nucleotides are TGTGCCAGCTCACCCGATGGGGTGGCGGGCGAGCAGTACTTC.

The rearrangement uses TRBV18 and TRBJ2-5; D not certain. This CDR3 is 12 amino acids long. With 0 bases removed from V and 5 bases from J, the gap between germline ends came to 4 bases. Germline CDR1 KGHSH, CDR2 LQKENI. The DNA of the CDR3 is TGTGCCAGCTCACCACCAGAGGAGACCCAGTACTTC. Translated: CASSPPEETQYF. The full variable domain, with the rest looked up from reference TRBV18 and TRBJ2-5, is NAGVMQNPRHLVRRRGQEARLRCSPMKGHSHVYWYRQLPEEGLKFMVYLQKENIIDESGMPKERFSAEFPKEGPSILRIQQVVRGDSAAYFCASSPPEETQYFGPGTRLLVL.

This rearrangement joins TRBV7-2 to TRBJ1-4; D is undetermined. Trimming pared 6 bases from V and 4 bases from J, leaving 9 bases between. Germline V lookup: CDR1 SGHTA, CDR2 FQGNSA. The CDR3 has 13 amino acids. The CDR3 loop is CASRGGLNEKLFF. CDR3 sequence (DNA): TGTGCCAGCAGAGGAGGTCTTAATGAAAAACTGTTTTTT.